The entry that follows covers one T cell receptor (beta chain) sequence. How the authors handled the data: Researchers report that nucleated cell counts were estimated from reference gene primer amplification. Clones were read by immunoSEQ multiplex PCR, and TCRdb kept only the in-frame ones, dropping some. That table gives V, J and clone size, and the DNA gave D and trimming. This table holds fewer than 300,000 clones, approximately 82% found once. The sample is drawn from a study of blood T cell repertoires in COVID-19. Source material: peripheral blood. The source of this sequence is a man of 80 years or more with acute or convalescent COVID-19.

DNA for the CDR3: TGTGCCAGCAGCACCCGACAGGGTCCGGACGAGCAGTACTTC. Translated: CASSTRQGPDEQYF. The chain couples TRBV7-2 to TRBJ2-7; 7 nucleotides agree with TRBD1. Germline CDR1 reads SGHTA; CDR2 reads FQGNSA. V was pared by 5 bases and J by 5 bases, with 9 bases of the junction left unmatched. There are 14 residues in the CDR3.